This entry features one T cell receptor beta chain sequence. Original analysis: Counts of nucleated cells, estimated from reference gene primer amplification, were obtained. This table comes from immunoSEQ multiplex PCR, and its TCRdb copy is limited to in-frame clones, with some not included. Clone size and V and J calls were adopted from that table, with D and trimming inferred from the DNA. The sample has 200,000 to 250,000 clones; roughly 85% are singletons. This record comes from a study of blood T cell repertoires in COVID-19. Overall study: Some COVID-19 samples were acute and others convalescent; all came from the United States, Italy and Spain. The analysed material was cDNA or gDNA that came from T cells, B-cell-depleted T cells, or PBMCs.

Trimming removed 5 bases at V and 2 bases at J, with 20 bases between. The CDR3 extends over 17 amino acids. CDR1 and CDR2 (germline): PRHDT, FYEKMQ (reference sequence). The sample consisted of peripheral blood. This chain links TRBV13 with TRBJ2-3; D may be TRBD2 (6 bases). This TCR was sampled from a man younger than 35 with active or convalescent COVID-19. CDR3 bases: TGTGCCAGCAGCCCGCGGGAAGGAGCGGGTAACACAGATACGCAGTATTTT. Encoded protein: CASSPREGAGNTDTQYF. The complete variable domain, with remaining parts taken from reference TRBV13 and TRBJ2-3, reads AAGVIQSPRHLIKEKRETATLKCYPIPRHDTVYWYQQGPGQDPQFLISFYEKMQSDKGSIPDRFSAQQFSDYHSELNMSSLELGDSALYFCASSPREGAGNTDTQYFGPGTRLTVL.